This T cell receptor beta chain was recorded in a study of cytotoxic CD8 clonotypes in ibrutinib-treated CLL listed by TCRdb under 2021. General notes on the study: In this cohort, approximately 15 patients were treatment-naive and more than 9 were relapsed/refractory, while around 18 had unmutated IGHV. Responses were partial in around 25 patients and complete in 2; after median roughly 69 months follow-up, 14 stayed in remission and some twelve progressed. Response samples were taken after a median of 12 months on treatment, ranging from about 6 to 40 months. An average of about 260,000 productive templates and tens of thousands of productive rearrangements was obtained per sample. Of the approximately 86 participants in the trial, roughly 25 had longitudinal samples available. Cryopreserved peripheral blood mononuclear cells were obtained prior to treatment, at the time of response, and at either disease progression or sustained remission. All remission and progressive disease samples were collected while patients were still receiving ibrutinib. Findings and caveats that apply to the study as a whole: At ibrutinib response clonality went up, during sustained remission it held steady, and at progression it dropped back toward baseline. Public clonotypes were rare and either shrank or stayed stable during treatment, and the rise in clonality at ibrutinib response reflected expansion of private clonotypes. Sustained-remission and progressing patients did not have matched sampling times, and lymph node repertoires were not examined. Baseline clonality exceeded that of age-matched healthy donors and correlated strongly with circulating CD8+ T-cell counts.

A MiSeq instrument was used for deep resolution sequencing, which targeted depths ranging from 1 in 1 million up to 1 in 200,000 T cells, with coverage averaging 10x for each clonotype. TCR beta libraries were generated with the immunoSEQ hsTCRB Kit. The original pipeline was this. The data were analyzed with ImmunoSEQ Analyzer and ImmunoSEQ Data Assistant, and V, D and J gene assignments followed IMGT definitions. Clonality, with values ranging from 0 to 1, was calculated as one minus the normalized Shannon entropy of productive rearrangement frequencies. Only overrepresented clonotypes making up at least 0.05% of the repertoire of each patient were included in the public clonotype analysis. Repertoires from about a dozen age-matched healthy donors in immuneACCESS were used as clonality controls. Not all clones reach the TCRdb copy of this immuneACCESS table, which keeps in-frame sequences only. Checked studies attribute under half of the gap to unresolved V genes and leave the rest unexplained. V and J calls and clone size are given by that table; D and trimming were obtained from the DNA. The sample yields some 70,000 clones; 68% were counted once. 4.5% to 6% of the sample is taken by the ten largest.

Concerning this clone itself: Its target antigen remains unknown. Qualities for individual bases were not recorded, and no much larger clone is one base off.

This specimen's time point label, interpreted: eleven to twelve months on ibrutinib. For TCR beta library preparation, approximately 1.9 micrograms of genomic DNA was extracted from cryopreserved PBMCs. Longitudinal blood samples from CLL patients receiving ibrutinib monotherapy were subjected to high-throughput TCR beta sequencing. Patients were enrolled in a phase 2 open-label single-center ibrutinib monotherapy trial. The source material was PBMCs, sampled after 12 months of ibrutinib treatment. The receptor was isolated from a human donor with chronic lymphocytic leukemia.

The nucleotide sequence is given as TGCGCCAGCAGCTTCGGCATTAGCGGGGGGGCCGGTCAAGAGACCCAGTACTTC. The encoded protein is CASSFGISGGAGQETQYF. The chain is encoded by TRBV5-1 joined to TRBJ2-5; 11 of the junction bases match TRBD2. Per the germline V gene, SGHRS is the CDR1 and YFSETQ is the CDR2. The germline V end is reduced by 2 bases and the J end by 2 bases; junction bases left unmatched: 11. The CDR3 covers 18 residues, taking in both the cysteine and the phenylalanine. CDR3 DNA only is kept here, 54 bases in frame from base 1.